This T cell receptor (beta chain) was sequenced in a study of multiple sclerosis patients with progressive multifocal leukoencephalopathy. As for the study in general: Multiple sclerosis patients on natalizumab who never developed PML served as longitudinally sampled controls. Study outcomes and limitations: Most PML patients had lower entropy, suggesting less diverse TRB repertoires.

This was a survey-level run. Some clones are missing from TCRdb's copy, which holds only in-frame ones; the method was immunoSEQ multiplex PCR. The data contain about 28,000 clones, 88% of them singletons. Stated time point: before natalizumab initiation. T0 refers to blood drawn before natalizumab was first infused. The length of the CDR3 is 14 residues. V lost 3 bases and J 6 bases, leaving 11 bases between the germline ends. CDR1 and CDR2 (germline): ENHRY, SYGVKD. On this clone: The antigen is unknown.

V is TRBV10-3 and J is TRBJ2-2; tentative D call: TRBD1 (6 bases). The receptor's source is a human donor with multiple sclerosis. The sample consisted of PBMCs. The CDR3 here is CAISDQRTAGELFF. The DNA for the CDR3 is TGTGCCATCAGTGATCAAAGGACAGCCGGGGAGCTGTTTTTT.